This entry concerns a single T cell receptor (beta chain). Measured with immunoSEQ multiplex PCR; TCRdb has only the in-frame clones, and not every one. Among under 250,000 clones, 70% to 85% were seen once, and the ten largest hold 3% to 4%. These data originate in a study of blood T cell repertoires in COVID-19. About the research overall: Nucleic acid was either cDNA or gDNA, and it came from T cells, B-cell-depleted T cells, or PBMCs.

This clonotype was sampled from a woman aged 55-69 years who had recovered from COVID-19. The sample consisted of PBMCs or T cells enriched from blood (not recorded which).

The CDR3 DNA is TGTGCCAGCAGTCGGGATAACTATGGCTACACCTTC. It translates to CASSRDNYGYTF. This chain links TRBV6-5 with TRBJ1-2; D uncertain. Germline-derived CDR1 and CDR2 are MNHEY and SVGAGI. V shed 5 bases and J shed 1 base, with 5 bases lying between them. CDR3 length equals 12 residues.